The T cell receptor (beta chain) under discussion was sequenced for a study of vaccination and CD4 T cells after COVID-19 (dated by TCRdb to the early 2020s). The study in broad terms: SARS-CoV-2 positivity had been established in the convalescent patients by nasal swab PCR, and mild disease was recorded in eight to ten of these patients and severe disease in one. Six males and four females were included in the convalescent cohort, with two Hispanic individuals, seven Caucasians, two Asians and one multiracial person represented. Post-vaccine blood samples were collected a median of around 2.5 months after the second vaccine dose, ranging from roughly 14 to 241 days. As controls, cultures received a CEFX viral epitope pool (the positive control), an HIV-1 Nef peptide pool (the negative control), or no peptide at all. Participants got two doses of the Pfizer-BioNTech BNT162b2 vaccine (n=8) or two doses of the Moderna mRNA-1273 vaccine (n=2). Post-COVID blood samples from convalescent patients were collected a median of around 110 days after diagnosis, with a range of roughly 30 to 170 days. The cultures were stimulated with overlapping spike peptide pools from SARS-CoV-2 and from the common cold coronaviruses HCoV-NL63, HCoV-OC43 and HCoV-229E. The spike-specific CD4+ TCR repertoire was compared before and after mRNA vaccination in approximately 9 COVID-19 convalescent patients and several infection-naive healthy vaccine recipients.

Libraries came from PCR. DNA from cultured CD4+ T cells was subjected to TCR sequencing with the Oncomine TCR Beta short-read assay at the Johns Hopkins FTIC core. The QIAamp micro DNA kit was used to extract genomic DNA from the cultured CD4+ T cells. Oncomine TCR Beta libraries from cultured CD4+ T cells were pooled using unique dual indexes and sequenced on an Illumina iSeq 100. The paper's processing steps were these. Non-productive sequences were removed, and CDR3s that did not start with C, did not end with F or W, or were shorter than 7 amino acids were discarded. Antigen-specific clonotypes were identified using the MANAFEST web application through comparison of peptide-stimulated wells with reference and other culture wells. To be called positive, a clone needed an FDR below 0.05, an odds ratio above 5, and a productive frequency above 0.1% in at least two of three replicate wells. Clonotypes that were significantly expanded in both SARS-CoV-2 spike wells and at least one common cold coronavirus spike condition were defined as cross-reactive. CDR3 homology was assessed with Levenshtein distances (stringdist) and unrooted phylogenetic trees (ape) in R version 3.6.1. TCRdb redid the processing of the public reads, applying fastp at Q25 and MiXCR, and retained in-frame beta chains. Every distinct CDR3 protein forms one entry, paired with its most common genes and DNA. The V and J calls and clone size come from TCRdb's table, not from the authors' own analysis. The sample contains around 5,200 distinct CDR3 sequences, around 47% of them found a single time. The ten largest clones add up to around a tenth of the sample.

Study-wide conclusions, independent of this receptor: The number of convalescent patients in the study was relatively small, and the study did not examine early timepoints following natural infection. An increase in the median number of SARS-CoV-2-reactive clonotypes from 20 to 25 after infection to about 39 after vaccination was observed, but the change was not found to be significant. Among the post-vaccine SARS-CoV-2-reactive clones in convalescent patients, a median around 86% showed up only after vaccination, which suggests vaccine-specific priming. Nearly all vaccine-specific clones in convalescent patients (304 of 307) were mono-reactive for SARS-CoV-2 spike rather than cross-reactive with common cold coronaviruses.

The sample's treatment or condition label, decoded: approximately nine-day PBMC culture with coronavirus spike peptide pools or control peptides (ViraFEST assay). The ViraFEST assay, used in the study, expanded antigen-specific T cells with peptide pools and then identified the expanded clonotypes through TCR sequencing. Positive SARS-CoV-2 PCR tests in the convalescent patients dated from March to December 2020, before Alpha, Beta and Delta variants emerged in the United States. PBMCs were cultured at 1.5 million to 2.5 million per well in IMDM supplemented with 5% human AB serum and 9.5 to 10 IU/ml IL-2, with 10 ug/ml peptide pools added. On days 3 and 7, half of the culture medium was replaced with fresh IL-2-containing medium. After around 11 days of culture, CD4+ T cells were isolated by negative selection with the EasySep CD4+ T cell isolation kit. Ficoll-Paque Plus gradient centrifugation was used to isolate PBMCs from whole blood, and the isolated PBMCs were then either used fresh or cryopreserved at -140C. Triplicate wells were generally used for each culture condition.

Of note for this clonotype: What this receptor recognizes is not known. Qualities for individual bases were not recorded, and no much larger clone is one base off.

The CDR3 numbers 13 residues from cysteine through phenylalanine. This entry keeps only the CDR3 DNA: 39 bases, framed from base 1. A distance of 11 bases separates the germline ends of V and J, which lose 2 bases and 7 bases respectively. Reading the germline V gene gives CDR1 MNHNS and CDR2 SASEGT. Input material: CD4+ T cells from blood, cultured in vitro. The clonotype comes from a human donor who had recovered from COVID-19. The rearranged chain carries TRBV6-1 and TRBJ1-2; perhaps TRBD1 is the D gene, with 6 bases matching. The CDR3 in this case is CASSERTRGGYTF. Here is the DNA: TGTGCCAGCAGTGAAAGGACCAGGGGTGGCTACACCTTC.